Below are 22 T cell receptor beta chains sequenced from a single sample in a study of T cells in tuberculosis. Measured with immunoSEQ multiplex PCR; TCRdb has only the in-frame clones, and not every one. Among 25,000 to 30,000 clones listed, 90% to 95% were seen once. The time point was: new active TB diagnosis, blood taken before or within 7 days of starting treatment. The sample here was PBMCs, taken at tuberculosis diagnosis. The receptors here all came from an adult with tuberculosis.

The chain links TRBV7-2 to TRBJ2-5, with D possibly matching TRBD2 (7 bases). Germline CDR1 and CDR2: SGHTA and FQGNSA. V was cut by 6 bases and J by 4 bases, with 15 bases left in between. The CDR3 runs to 14 residues. The CDR3 loop is CASRRGGASETQYF. The CDR3, as DNA: TGTGCCAGCAGACGAGGGGGGGCCTCAGAGACCCAGTACTTC. Complete variable domain (other parts from reference TRBV7-2 and TRBJ2-5): GAGVSQSPSNKVTEKGKDVELRCDPISGHTALYWYRQSLGQGLEFLIYFQGNSAPDKSGLPSDRFSAERTGGSVSTLTIQRTQQEDSAVYLCASRRGGASETQYFGPGTRLLVL.

The chain uses TRBV5-1 and TRBJ2-7, with 9 nucleotides matching TRBD2. In germline, CDR1 is SGHRS, CDR2 YFSETQ. Losses at the gene ends were 4 bases for V and 4 bases for J; bases not matched to a gene: 9. This CDR3 has 15 residues. For the CDR3, the DNA is TGCGCCAGCAGCGGGGGGACTAGCCGGACTTACGAGCAGTACTTC. Translation gives CASSGGTSRTYEQYF.

The chain is built from TRBV19 and TRBJ1-5; 11 bases fit TRBD1. The CDR3 extends over 15 amino acids. With 5 bases clipped from V and 5 bases from J, the junction kept 5 bases outside the gene matches. Germline V gives CDR1 LNHDA, CDR2 SQIVND (reference sequence). The CDR3 DNA is TGTGCCAGTAGTGGGGGACAGGGGGTCCATCAGCCCCAGCATTTT. Its translation: CASSGGQGVHQPQHF.

The chain carries TRBV30 and TRBJ2-7; D is ambiguous. The CDR3 loop spans 10 amino acids. V lost 2 bases, J lost 6 bases, and 5 bases lay in between. CDR1 and CDR2 (germline): GTSNPN, SVGIG (reference sequence). The CDR3 region has the DNA TGTGCCTGGAGTTTGCGCGAGCAGTACTTC. Protein product: CAWSLREQYF.

V is TRBV7-3 and J is TRBJ2-1; 10 nucleotides agree with TRBD2. Looked up from germline, CDR1 is SGHTA and CDR2 is FQGTGA. V trimming: 5 bases; J trimming: 3 bases; junction bases outside the gene matches: 7. The CDR3 has 16 residues. The CDR3 DNA follows: TGTGCCAGCAGCATCAGCGGGGGGGAACGCTACAATGAGCAGTTCTTC. Translating it yields CASSISGGERYNEQFF.

The chain employs TRBV19 and TRBJ1-1; D gene unclear. Germline V lookup: CDR1 LNHDA, CDR2 SQIVND (reference sequence). This CDR3 comprises 13 residues. V was clipped by 5 bases and J by 1 base, with 8 bases between them. This chain's CDR3 is CASSSRENTEAFF. CDR3 DNA sequence: TGTGCCAGTAGTTCTAGAGAGAACACTGAAGCTTTCTTT.

This clone occurred once. J is TRBJ2-7 and V is TRBV13; 7 nucleotides align to TRBD2. This CDR3 has 15 amino acids. Germline V gene data show CDR1 as PRHDT and CDR2 as FYEKMQ (reference sequence). Trimming took 5 bases from V and 6 from J; bases not matched to a gene: 13. The CDR3 bases are TGTGCCAGCAGCCTAGATGGGGAGGGTGGAGCCGAGCAGTACTTC. This gives the protein CASSLDGEGGAEQYF. Full variable domain (outside the CDR3, taken from reference TRBV13 and TRBJ2-7): AAGVIQSPRHLIKEKRETATLKCYPIPRHDTVYWYQQGPGQDPQFLISFYEKMQSDKGSIPDRFSAQQFSDYHSELNMSSLELGDSALYFCASSLDGEGGAEQYFGPGTRLTVT.

This sequence joins TRBV28 and TRBJ2-2, with 11 nucleotides matching TRBD1. There are 17 residues in the CDR3. V shed 4 bases and J 4 bases; nucleotides not matched to a gene: 8. Looked up from germline, CDR1 is MDHEN and CDR2 is SYDVKM. As DNA, the CDR3 is TGTGCCAGCAGTTCCCCCCGGGGGACAGGGGGCACCGGGGAGCTGTTTTTT. This encodes CASSSPRGTGGTGELFF.

This clone was observed a few times. The chain carries TRBV2 and TRBJ1-2; 10 nucleotides match TRBD1. The CDR3 covers 14 residues. V lost 4 bases to trimming and J lost 4 bases; unmatched junction nucleotides: 3. Per germline, CDR1 SNHLY and CDR2 FYNNEI. CDR3 sequence: CASSARTGGYGYTF. The CDR3 DNA follows: TGTGCCAGCAGTGCCCGGACAGGGGGCTATGGCTACACCTTC.

This clone qualifies as medium-sized. The genes are TRBV7-8 and TRBJ2-1; TRBD2 might be the D (6 bases). Germline values: CDR1 SGHVS, CDR2 FQNEAQ. The V and J ends lost 5 bases and 3 bases respectively, with 11 bases between them. The CDR3 loop spans 14 amino acids. The CDR3 nucleotides read TGTGCCAGCAGCCCGGACTATGGCTACAATGAGCAGTTCTTC. It translates to CASSPDYGYNEQFF.

V gene TRBV10-3 combines with J gene TRBJ2-1; 9 bases map to TRBD2. The CDR3 contains 14 residues. Germline CDR1 reads ENHRY; CDR2 reads SYGVKD. V lost 11 bases and J lost 1; bases outside the gene matches: 6. The CDR3, as DNA: TGTGCCTCCCAGACTAGCGGATCCTACAATGAGCAGTTCTTC. Translating gives CASQTSGSYNEQFF.

CDR3 in DNA: TGCGCCAGCAGCCAAGGCGTTATAAGGGGTTCAAACTATGGCTACACCTTC. As protein: CASSQGVIRGSNYGYTF. The genes are TRBV4-1 and TRBJ1-2; D is possibly TRBD1 (5 bases). The CDR3 length is 17 residues. V was trimmed by 1 base and J by 2 bases, leaving 17 bases between them. CDR1 is MGHRA, CDR2 YSYEKL, per germline.

The chain is built from TRBV19 and TRBJ2-1; TRBD2 agrees at 13 bases. The CDR3 sequence is 16 residues long. Trimming took 5 bases from V and 3 from J; bases not matched to a gene: 4. Looked up from germline, CDR1 is LNHDA and CDR2 is SQIVND (reference sequence). The CDR3: CASSLGTSGVYNEQFF. The CDR3, as DNA: TGTGCCAGTAGTCTAGGGACTAGCGGGGTCTACAATGAGCAGTTCTTC.

The rearrangement joins TRBV9 to TRBJ2-1; D is possibly TRBD1 (5 bases). The CDR3 sequence is 12 residues long. V was trimmed by 0 bases and J by 10 bases, leaving 8 bases between them. Germline values: CDR1 SGDLS, CDR2 YYNGEE. CDR3 sequence reads: CASSVGGVEQFF. The CDR3 coding sequence is TGTGCCAGCAGCGTAGGGGGCGTCGAGCAGTTCTTC.

The table lists this clone with a count of one. The CDR3: CASSYRGGTEAFF. As DNA, the CDR3 is TGCGCCAGCAGCTACAGGGGTGGGACTGAAGCTTTCTTT. V and J are TRBV5-1 and TRBJ1-1, with 7 bases matching TRBD1. The CDR3 length is 13 residues. Unmatched junction bases numbered 4, after V lost 3 bases and J lost 5 bases. Germline V gene lookup returns CDR1 SGHRS and CDR2 YFSETQ.

The chain combines TRBV18 with TRBJ1-1, with TRBD1 matching 8 bases. The CDR3 extends over 12 amino acids. Per germline, CDR1 KGHSH and CDR2 LQKENI. The V and J ends lost 2 bases and 11 bases, in that order; junction bases with no gene match: 4. The CDR3 DNA follows: TGTGCCAGCTCACCATCTCAGGGGGCGGCTTTCTTT. Protein sequence: CASSPSQGAAFF.

This chain links TRBV6-1 with TRBJ1-2; a possible D gene is TRBD1 (6 bases). The V gene's germline CDR1 is MNHNS and CDR2 SASEGT. CDR3 length equals 15 residues. V gave up 1 base and J gave up 4 bases, with 13 bases separating them. The CDR3, as DNA: TGTGCCAGCAGTGAAGGCACAGGGCGGAGCTATGGCTACACCTTC. It specifies CASSEGTGRSYGYTF.

CDR3 in DNA: TGTGCCAGCAGCAACAGGGGGAACAATCAGCCCCAGCATTTT. Its protein is CASSNRGNNQPQHF. This chain uses TRBV6-1 with TRBJ1-5; TRBD1 aligns across 8 bases. The CDR3 is 14 residues long. Germline trimming cut 6 bases from V and 3 bases from J; bases unmatched to any gene: 4. The germline CDR1 and CDR2 sequences are MNHNS and SASEGT.

Comment on this clone: An end of the junction differs from the germline gene, which may be a read error. This rearrangement joins TRBV6-5 to TRBJ2-7; D call uncertain. Germline V gives CDR1 MNHEY, CDR2 SVGAGI. The CDR3 length is 16 residues. CDR3 sequence reads: CASSFKLVGDSYGQYF. The CDR3, as DNA: TGTGCCAGCAGTTTCAAATTGGTCGGAGACTCCTACGGGCAGTACTTC.

The genes are TRBV11-2 and TRBJ2-1; 9 bases agree with TRBD1. Germline CDR1 is SGHAT and CDR2 is FQNNGV. Trimming took 5 bases from V and 9 from J; bases not matched to a gene: 14. CDR3 size: 16 residues. Here the CDR3 reads CASSAEQGALRGEQFF. DNA of the CDR3: TGTGCCAGCAGCGCAGAACAGGGGGCCCTCAGGGGTGAGCAGTTCTTC.

The chain combines TRBV13 with TRBJ2-7; the D gene is possibly TRBD2 (5 bases). This CDR3 region has 15 residues. Germline V CDR1 and CDR2: PRHDT, FYEKMQ (reference sequence). The V and J ends lost 0 bases and 3 bases respectively, with 12 bases between them. The CDR3 sequence: CASSLGSAGNYEQYF. The DNA of the CDR3 is TGTGCCAGCAGCTTAGGCTCTGCGGGTAACTACGAGCAGTACTTC.

Here the CDR3 reads CAWTFGANTEAFF. CDR3 DNA sequence: TGTGCCTGGACTTTTGGGGCGAACACTGAAGCTTTCTTT. This chain uses TRBV30 with TRBJ1-1, with D possibly matching TRBD1 (5 bases). CDR1 and CDR2 (germline): GTSNPN, SVGIG (reference sequence). The CDR3 has 13 amino acids. The germline V and J ends were trimmed by 4 bases and 1 base, with 10 bases remaining between them.